This T cell receptor beta chain emerged from a study of T cell responses to AZD1222 COVID-19 vaccine. Concerning this clone: Its cognate antigen is unknown.

The assay was immunoSEQ multiplex PCR, and TCRdb's table has in-frame clones only and misses some. The data show some 140,000 clones, with about 91% seen just once and 1.5% to 2% held by the top ten. Broader study findings: Vaccination with two AZD1222 doses was followed by a rise in Spike-specific TCR breadth and depth.

The CDR3 totals 14 residues. Germline V gene sequence: CDR1 SGHVS, CDR2 FQNEAQ. Trimming at V came to 5 bases and at J to 7 bases, leaving 5 bases not matched to a gene. It was second doses at about 4 or about 12 weeks that were pooled. The V gene is TRBV7-8, the J gene TRBJ1-1, with 12 bases fitting TRBD1. The receptor was isolated from an adult who received the AZD1222 COVID-19 vaccine. The sequences come from peripheral blood, collected 28 days after the second AZD1222 dose. Written as DNA, the CDR3 is TGTGCCAGCAGCGGAGGGACAGGGGGCAATGAAGCTTTCTTT. Protein sequence: CASSGGTGGNEAFF. The full variable domain, its missing parts supplied by reference TRBV7-8 and TRBJ1-1, is GAGVSQSPRYKVAKRGQDVALRCDPISGHVSLFWYQQALGQGPEFLTYFQNEAQLDKSGLPSDRFFAERPEGSVSTLKIQRTQQEDSAVYLCASSGGTGGNEAFFGQGTRLTVV.